These T cell receptor beta chains were read from a single sample in a study of blood T cell repertoires in COVID-19. TCRdb's copy holds only in-frame clones and misses some; the assay was immunoSEQ multiplex PCR. The table lists over 200,000 clones, 80% to 90% of them singletons. The sample consisted of PBMCs or T cells enriched from blood (not recorded which). These receptors were obtained from a woman younger than 45 who had been exposed to COVID-19. The CDR3 runs from the conserved cysteine through the conserved F or W. The D gene is left open where the match is weak. Part of the rows lack a size; the others show once, few, many or a class for expanded clones.

TRBJ1-5 | TRBV2 | - | - | CASSEQGGRSNQPQHF | TGTGCCAGCAGTGAACAGGGAGGGAGAAGCAATCAGCCCCAGCATTTT
TRBJ1-1 | TRBV4-1 | - | - | CASSQDQGLNTEAFF | TGCGCCAGCAGCCAAGATCAGGGCCTGAACACTGAAGCTTTCTTT
TRBJ2-2 | TRBV19 | - | once | CASSTYTGELFF | TGTGCCAGTAGTACCTACACCGGGGAGCTGTTTTTT
TRBJ2-1 | TRBV5-1 | - | - | CASSAGQYNEQFF | TGCGCCAGCAGCGCGGGACAGTACAATGAGCAGTTCTTC
TRBJ2-7 | TRBV30 | TRBD2 | once | CAWTWGGEVHEQYF | TGTGCCTGGACCTGGGGAGGGGAGGTACACGAGCAGTACTTC
TRBJ1-3 | TRBV30 | - | - | CAWSVRTAGNTIYF | TGTGCCTGGAGTGTAAGGACAGCTGGAAACACCATATATTTT
TRBJ1-1 | TRBV7-8 | TRBD1 | - | CASSPSRGMNTEAFF | TGTGCCAGCAGCCCCAGCAGGGGGATGAACACTGAAGCTTTCTTT
TRBJ2-1 | TRBV30 | TRBD2 | few | CAWRDSSGRRVEQFF | TGTGCCTGGAGGGACTCTAGCGGGAGAAGGGTTGAGCAGTTCTTC
TRBJ2-1 | TRBV5-1 | - | - | CASSLRGLESNEQFF | TGCGCCAGCAGCTTGAGGGGGTTGGAGTCGAATGAGCAGTTCTTC
TRBJ1-3 | TRBV9 | TRBD1 | - | CASSGTGGFSGNTIYF | TGTGCCAGCAGCGGGACAGGGGGCTTCTCGGGAAACACCATATATTTT
TRBJ2-7 | TRBV7-7 | TRBD1 | - | CASSPDRDSYEQYF | TGTGCCAGCAGCCCTGACAGGGACTCCTACGAGCAGTACTTC
TRBJ2-3 | TRBV12-3/TRBV12-4 | - | - | CASSSVHAQYF | TGTGCCAGCAGTTCGGTCCATGCGCAGTATTTT
TRBJ1-2 | TRBV12-3/TRBV12-4 | - | - | CASSPPGVDGYTF | TGTGCCAGCAGTCCTCCAGGGGTAGATGGCTACACCTTC
TRBJ2-3 | TRBV7-9 | - | once | CASSLSGLTDTQYF | TGTGCCAGCAGCTTAAGCGGTCTCACAGATACGCAGTATTTT
TRBJ2-2 | TRBV18 | - | - | CASSRGRGIVGELFF | TGTGCCAGCTCACGAGGACGGGGGATCGTCGGGGAGCTGTTTTTT
TRBJ1-2 | TRBV5-4 | - | - | CASSSTGGNDGYTF | TGTGCCAGCAGTTCGACGGGGGGAAACGATGGCTACACCTTC
TRBJ2-1 | TRBV9 | TRBD2 | - | CASSVTPSGSSYNEQFF | TGTGCCAGCAGCGTAACTCCTAGCGGGAGCTCCTACAATGAGCAGTTCTTC
TRBJ2-1 | TRBV19 | TRBD2 | - | CASSITAGGYNEQFF | TGTGCCAGTAGTATCACGGCGGGAGGGTACAATGAGCAGTTCTTC
TRBJ2-5 | TRBV19 | TRBD1 | - | CATTGGQGGTETQYF | TGTGCCACTACAGGGGGGCAGGGTGGAACAGAGACCCAGTACTTC
TRBJ1-2 | TRBV7-9 | - | - | CASSLMNTPNYGYTF | TGTGCCAGCAGCTTAATGAACACCCCTAACTATGGCTACACCTTC
TRBJ1-5 | TRBV19 | - | few | CATRGLLFSNQPQHF | TGTGCCACTAGGGGACTCCTATTTAGCAATCAGCCCCAGCATTTT
TRBJ1-2 | TRBV25-1 | - | - | CASSAKLASNYGYTF | TGTGCCAGCAGCGCCAAGCTAGCCTCGAACTATGGCTACACCTTC
TRBJ2-1 | TRBV11-2 | TRBD2 | - | CASSLERRGGFDNEQFF | TGTGCCAGCAGCTTAGAAAGACGGGGGGGGTTCGACAATGAGCAGTTCTTC
TRBJ1-1 | TRBV18 | - | - | CASSPAVSVRTEAFF | TGTGCCAGCTCACCGGCCGTTTCCGTCAGGACTGAAGCTTTCTTT
TRBJ2-7 | TRBV6-5 | TRBD1 | - | CASSSTGTGLYEQYF | TGTGCCAGCAGTTCAACCGGGACAGGGTTGTACGAGCAGTACTTC
TRBJ1-4 | TRBV5-1 | - | few | CASSLNTGSNEKLFF | TGCGCCAGCAGCTTGAACACGGGTTCGAATGAAAAACTGTTTTTT
TRBJ2-3 | TRBV5-4 | - | - | CASSPGGAGPEGYF | TGTGCCAGCAGCCCTGGCGGGGCGGGCCCGGAGGGGTATTTT
TRBJ1-4 | TRBV19 | - | - | CASSIKSFGELFF | TGTGCCAGTAGTATAAAGTCCTTCGGGGAACTGTTTTTT
TRBJ2-3 | TRBV28 | TRBD2 | - | CASSFRLYRTSGPLTDTQYF | TGTGCCAGCAGTTTCAGGTTGTATCGGACTAGCGGCCCCCTCACAGATACGCAGTATTTT
TRBJ2-7 | TRBV10-3 | - | - | CAISEHGYEQYF | TGTGCCATCAGTGAGCACGGCTACGAGCAGTACTTC
TRBJ2-4 | TRBV21-1 | - | - | CASSKRRGSAKNIQYF | TGTGCCAGCAGCAAAAGAAGGGGATCGGCCAAAAACATTCAGTACTTC
TRBJ1-2 | TRBV3-1/TRBV3-2 | - | - | CASSHMQGQGGYTF | TGTGCCAGCAGCCATATGCAGGGGCAGGGTGGCTACACCTTC
TRBJ2-3 | TRBV20-1 | TRBD2 | few | CSASPLAGEVTDTQYF | TGCAGTGCTAGTCCCCTTGCGGGAGAGGTCACAGATACGCAGTATTTT
TRBJ1-1 | TRBV5-6 | TRBD1 | - | CASSFGGTVNTEAFF | TGTGCCAGCAGCTTCGGTGGGACAGTGAACACTGAAGCTTTCTTT
TRBJ1-1 | TRBV7-9 | - | - | CASSLAVGVGSNTEAFF | TGTGCCAGCAGCTTAGCCGTCGGGGTGGGCTCGAACACTGAAGCTTTCTTT
TRBJ1-2 | TRBV6-5 | - | - | CASSYSPETDNYGYTF | TGTGCCAGCAGTTACTCTCCGGAGACAGATAACTATGGCTACACCTTC
TRBJ2-7 | TRBV18 | TRBD1 | - | CASSRDRDLHEQYF | TGTGCCAGCTCGCGGGACAGGGATTTACACGAGCAGTACTTC
TRBJ2-7 | TRBV3-1/TRBV3-2 | TRBD2 | - | CASSHRTSPLYEQYF | TGTGCCAGCAGCCATCGGACTAGCCCTCTCTACGAGCAGTACTTC
TRBJ2-2 | TRBV5-1 | TRBD2 | - | CASSLAGLAGGTGELFF | TGCGCCAGCAGCTTGGCCGGGCTAGCGGGAGGCACCGGGGAGCTGTTTTTT
TRBJ2-7 | TRBV6-5 | - | - | CASINKGTFSYEQYF | TGTGCCAGCATCAATAAGGGGACATTCTCCTACGAGCAGTACTTC
TRBJ1-1 | TRBV4-1 | - | - | CASSQGGSGGNTEAFF | TGCGCCAGCAGCCAGGGAGGGAGCGGTGGGAACACTGAAGCTTTCTTT
TRBJ2-7 | TRBV4-2 | TRBD2 | - | CASSQVGGLTYEQYF | TGTGCCAGCAGCCAAGTCGGGGGGTTGACCTACGAGCAGTACTTC
TRBJ1-2 | TRBV30 | - | - | CAWIGVDYGYTF | TGTGCCTGGATAGGGGTCGACTATGGCTACACCTTC
TRBJ1-2 | TRBV4-1 | - | - | CASSHPGGRSYGYTF | TGCGCCAGCAGCCACCCGGGAGGTAGGAGCTATGGCTACACCTTC
TRBJ1-5 | TRBV27 | - | - | CASRALDISNQPQHF | TGTGCCAGCAGGGCATTGGACATTAGCAATCAGCCCCAGCATTTT
TRBJ2-5 | TRBV10-2 | TRBD1 | - | CASSVSGQPYQETQYF | TGCGCCAGCAGCGTGTCGGGACAGCCGTACCAAGAGACCCAGTACTTC
TRBJ1-5 | TRBV29-1 | - | - | CSVATGGNQPQHF | TGCAGCGTAGCGACGGGGGGGAATCAGCCCCAGCATTTT
TRBJ1-5 | TRBV28 | - | - | CASGPRRGYNQPQHF | TGTGCCAGCGGGCCGCGTCGTGGGTACAATCAGCCCCAGCATTTT
TRBJ1-3 | TRBV2 | - | once | CASAGQIRNTIYF | TGTGCCAGCGCAGGACAGATCAGAAACACCATATATTTT
TRBJ2-7 | TRBV27 | - | - | CASSFKAGGGKTYEQYF | TGTGCCAGCAGTTTTAAGGCTGGAGGGGGCAAAACCTACGAGCAGTACTTC
TRBJ2-3 | TRBV29-1 | - | - | CSVRTGSTDTQYF | TGCAGCGTACGTACCGGGTCCACAGATACGCAGTATTTT
TRBJ2-7 | TRBV6-1 | TRBD1 | - | CASSELGTGGRGQYF | TGTGCCAGCAGTGAACTTGGGACAGGGGGTCGGGGGCAGTACTTC
TRBJ2-1 | TRBV19 | TRBD2 | - | CASSSVLAGDRYNEQFF | TGTGCCAGTAGTTCCGTTCTAGCGGGAGATCGCTACAATGAGCAGTTCTTC
TRBJ2-7 | TRBV4-1 | - | - | CASSSDISYEQYF | TGCGCCAGCAGCTCGGACATTTCCTACGAGCAGTACTTC
TRBJ1-2 | TRBV18 | TRBD1 | - | CASSHWDRANYGYTF | TGTGCCAGCTCACATTGGGACAGGGCCAACTATGGCTACACCTTC
TRBJ2-1 | TRBV5-4 | TRBD2 | - | CASSTTTSGRVSYNEQFF | TGTGCCAGCAGCACGACGACTAGCGGGAGGGTCTCCTACAATGAGCAGTTCTTC
TRBJ1-2 | TRBV2 | TRBD1 | - | CASRHSGTGGVNYGYTF | TGTGCCAGCAGGCACTCCGGGACAGGGGGAGTCAACTATGGCTACACCTTC